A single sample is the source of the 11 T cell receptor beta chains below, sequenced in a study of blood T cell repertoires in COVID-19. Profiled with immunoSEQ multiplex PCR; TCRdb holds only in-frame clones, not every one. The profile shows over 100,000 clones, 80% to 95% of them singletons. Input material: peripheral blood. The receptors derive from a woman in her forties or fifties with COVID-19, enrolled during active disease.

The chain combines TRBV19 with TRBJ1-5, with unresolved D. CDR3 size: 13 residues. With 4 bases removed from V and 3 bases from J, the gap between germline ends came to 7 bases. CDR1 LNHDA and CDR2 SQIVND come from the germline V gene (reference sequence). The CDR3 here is CASSNRVNQPQHF. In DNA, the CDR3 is TGTGCCAGTAGTAACCGAGTCAATCAGCCCCAGCATTTT. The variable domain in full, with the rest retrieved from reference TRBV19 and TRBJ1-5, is DGGITQSPKYLFRKEGQNVTLSCEQNLNHDAMYWYRQDPGQGLRLIYYSQIVNDFQKGDIAEGYSVSREKKESFPLTVTSAQKNPTAFYLCASSNRVNQPQHFGDGTRLSIL.

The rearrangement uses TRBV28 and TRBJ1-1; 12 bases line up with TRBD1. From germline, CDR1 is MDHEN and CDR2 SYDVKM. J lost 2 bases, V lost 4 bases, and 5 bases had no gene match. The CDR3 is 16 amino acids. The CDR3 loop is CASSWGQGARNTEAFF. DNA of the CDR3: TGTGCCAGCAGTTGGGGACAGGGGGCGCGAAACACTGAAGCTTTCTTT.

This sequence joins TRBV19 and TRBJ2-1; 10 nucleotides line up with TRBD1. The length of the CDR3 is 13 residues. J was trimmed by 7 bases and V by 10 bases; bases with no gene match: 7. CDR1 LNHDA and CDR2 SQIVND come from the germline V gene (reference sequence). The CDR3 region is CATLGQGINEQFF. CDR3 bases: TGTGCCACCCTGGGACAGGGGATAAATGAGCAGTTCTTC.

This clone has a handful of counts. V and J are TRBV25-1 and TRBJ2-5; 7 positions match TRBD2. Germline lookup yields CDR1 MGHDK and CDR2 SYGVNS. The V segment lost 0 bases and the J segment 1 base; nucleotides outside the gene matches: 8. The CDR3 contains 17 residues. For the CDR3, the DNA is TGTGCCAGCAGTGAATATTTAGGGCTAGCGGCCCAAGAGACCCAGTACTTC. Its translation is CASSEYLGLAAQETQYF.

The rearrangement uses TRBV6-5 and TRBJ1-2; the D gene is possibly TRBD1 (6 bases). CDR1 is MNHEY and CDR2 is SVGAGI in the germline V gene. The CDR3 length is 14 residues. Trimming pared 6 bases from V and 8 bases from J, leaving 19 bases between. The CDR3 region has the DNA TGTGCCAGCAGCCCCCCTGGGGGGGGCCGGGGCTACACCTTC. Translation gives CASSPPGGGRGYTF.

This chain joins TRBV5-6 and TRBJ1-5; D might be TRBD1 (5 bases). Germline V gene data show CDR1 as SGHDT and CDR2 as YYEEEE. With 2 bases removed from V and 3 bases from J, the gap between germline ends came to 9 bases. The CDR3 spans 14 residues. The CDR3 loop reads CASSFQGLNQPQHF. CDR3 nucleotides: TGTGCCAGCAGCTTCCAGGGCCTCAATCAGCCCCAGCATTTT.

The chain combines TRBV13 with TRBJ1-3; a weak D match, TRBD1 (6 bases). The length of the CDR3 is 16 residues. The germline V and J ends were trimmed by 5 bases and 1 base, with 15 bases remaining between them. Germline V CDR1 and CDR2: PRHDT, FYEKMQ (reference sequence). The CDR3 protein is CASSIKGGYSGNTIYF. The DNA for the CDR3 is TGTGCCAGCAGCATAAAAGGGGGTTATTCTGGAAACACCATATATTTT. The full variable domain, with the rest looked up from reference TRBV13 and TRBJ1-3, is AAGVIQSPRHLIKEKRETATLKCYPIPRHDTVYWYQQGPGQDPQFLISFYEKMQSDKGSIPDRFSAQQFSDYHSELNMSSLELGDSALYFCASSIKGGYSGNTIYFGEGSWLTVV.

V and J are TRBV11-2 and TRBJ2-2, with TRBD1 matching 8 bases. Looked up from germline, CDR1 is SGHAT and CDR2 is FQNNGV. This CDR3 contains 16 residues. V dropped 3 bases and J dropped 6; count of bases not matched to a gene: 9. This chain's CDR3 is CASSFSGQGYAGELFF. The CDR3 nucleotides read TGTGCCAGCAGCTTTTCCGGACAGGGATACGCCGGGGAGCTGTTTTTT.

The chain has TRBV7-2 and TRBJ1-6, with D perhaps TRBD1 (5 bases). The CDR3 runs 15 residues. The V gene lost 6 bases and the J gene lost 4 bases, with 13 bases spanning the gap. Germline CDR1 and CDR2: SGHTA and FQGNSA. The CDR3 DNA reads TGTGCCAGCAGTCCCCGGACACCTTATAATTCACCCCTCCACTTT. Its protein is CASSPRTPYNSPLHF.

CDR3 protein: CASSMGKDRDLSNYGYTF. CDR3 in DNA: TGTGCCAGTAGTATGGGGAAGGACAGGGACCTCTCTAACTATGGCTACACCTTC. The chain is built from TRBV19 and TRBJ1-2; 8 bases are a match to TRBD1. The CDR3 is 18 amino acids. V shed 3 bases and J 0 bases; nucleotides not matched to a gene: 12. The V gene's germline CDR1 is LNHDA and CDR2 SQIVND (reference sequence).

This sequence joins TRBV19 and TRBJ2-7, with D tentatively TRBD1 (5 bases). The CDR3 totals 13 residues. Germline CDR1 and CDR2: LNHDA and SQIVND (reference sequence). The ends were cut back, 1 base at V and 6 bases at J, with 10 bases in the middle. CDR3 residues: CASSIVGRLEQYF. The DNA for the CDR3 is TGTGCCAGTAGTATAGTGGGGCGGCTCGAGCAGTACTTC.